A single sample is the source of the 25 T cell receptor beta chains below, sequenced in a study of cytomegalovirus exposure and HLA in healthy donors (dated by TCRdb to about 2017). Library preparation employed the immunoSEQ multiplex PCR assay. The multiplex PCR relied on a mix of 60 forward primers for TCR Vbeta segments and 13 reverse primers for TCR Jbeta segments. This immuneACCESS table, as held by TCRdb, lists in-frame sequences with V and J called but not all clones. Of the missing ones, under half trace to an unresolved V gene in checked studies; the others have no known cause. Counted in this sample were approximately 170,000 clones; approximately 80% of them appeared once. The top ten clones comprise more than 6% of the sample. What was sequenced was PBMCs. Source of these receptors: a woman aged 40 to 55 in good health and CMV-seropositive.

This clone has only one observation. The chain is built from TRBV15 and TRBJ2-3; 7 bases are a match to TRBD1. The CDR3 sequence is 17 residues long. The V and J ends lost 1 base and 2 bases, in that order; junction bases with no gene match: 9. Germline assignment: CDR1 LNHNV and CDR2 YYDKDF (reference sequence). This chain's CDR3 is CATSRGKGADLTDTQYF. The CDR3 nucleotides are TGTGCCACCAGCAGAGGCAAGGGGGCGGACCTCACAGATACGCAGTATTTT.

The rearrangement joins TRBV11-2 to TRBJ1-1, with unresolved D. Germline V CDR1 and CDR2: SGHAT, FQNNGV. The ends were cut back, 3 bases at V and 3 bases at J, with 8 bases in the middle. The CDR3 totals 13 residues. The CDR3 DNA follows: TGTGCCAGCAGCTTTAACGAGGACACTGAAGCTTTCTTT. This encodes CASSFNEDTEAFF. Using reference TRBV11-2 and TRBJ1-1 for the parts outside the CDR3, the full variable domain is EAGVAQSPRYKIIEKRQSVAFWCNPISGHATLYWYQQILGQGPKLLIQFQNNGVVDDSQLPKDRFSAERLKGVDSTLKIQPAKLEDSAVYLCASSFNEDTEAFFGQGTRLTVV.

The chain is built from TRBV2 and TRBJ1-4, with D unclear. The CDR3 spans 13 residues. From germline, CDR1 is SNHLY and CDR2 FYNNEI. Trimming took off 5 bases at V and 13 bases at J, with 17 bases between the two ends. The CDR3 bases are TGTGCCAGCAGTCCCAGACACGTAACCCTACTGTTTTTT. Its translation is CASSPRHVTLLFF.

The sample holds a few counts of this clone. The chain has TRBV27 and TRBJ1-2; 7 nucleotides match TRBD1. The CDR3 sequence is 15 residues long. After removal of 7 bases from V and 4 bases from J, the junction contained 12 bases not matched to a gene. CDR1 and CDR2 from the germline V gene are MNHEY and SMNVEV (reference sequence). The CDR3 nucleotides are TGTGCCAGCACACCCTCGGGACAGCCGACCTATGGCTACACCTTC. It translates to CASTPSGQPTYGYTF.

The chain carries TRBV6-1 and TRBJ2-7, with TRBD2 identical over 9 bases. Germline V lookup: CDR1 MNHNS, CDR2 SASEGT. The CDR3 loop spans 16 amino acids. V shed 4 bases, J shed 2 bases, and the junction held 9 bases outside the gene matches. The CDR3 DNA sequence: TGTGCCAGCAGTGCGACGCTAGCGGGGAGACCCTACGAGCAGTACTTC. Translation: CASSATLAGRPYEQYF.

The genes are TRBV18 and TRBJ1-2; maybe TRBD1 (5 bases). The CDR3 totals 16 residues. The germline gives CDR1 KGHSH, CDR2 LQKENI. Between the trimmed V and J ends, which lost 6 bases and 8 bases, there was a span of 25 bases. For the CDR3, the DNA is TGTGCCAGCTCCCCCCTCCAGGGTACCGAGGCCAGGGGCTACACCTTC. Amino acid sequence: CASSPLQGTEARGYTF.

The sample holds a few counts of this clone. The rearrangement uses TRBV7-6 and TRBJ2-5; maybe TRBD2 (6 bases). The CDR3 has 19 residues. The V end was cut by 1 base, the J end by 4 bases, with 25 bases between. Germline-derived CDR1 and CDR2 are SGHVS and FNYEAQ. The CDR3 nucleotides are TGTGCCAGCAGCTTAGTTCTGGGAGGCATGACCGGTCAGCGAGAGACCCAGTACTTC. This sequence encodes CASSLVLGGMTGQRETQYF.

The V call is TRBV7-6, the J call TRBJ2-6; 9 nucleotides agree with TRBD2. Looked up from germline, CDR1 is SGHVS and CDR2 is FNYEAQ. The CDR3 extends over 20 amino acids. Trimming at V came to 1 base and at J to 4 bases, leaving 14 bases not matched to a gene. As DNA, the CDR3 is TGTGCCAGCAGCTTAGAGGCCTCGCGCGGGGGGGCCACGGGGGCCAACGTCCTGACTTTC. Residues: CASSLEASRGGATGANVLTF.

The chain joins TRBV7-2 to TRBJ2-7; D gene ambiguous. V shed 4 bases and J shed 4 bases, with 11 bases lying between them. The CDR3 is made up of 13 amino acids. CDR1 is SGHTA, CDR2 FQGNSA, per germline. CDR3 region: CASSSFLGYEQYF. DNA of the CDR3: TGTGCCAGCAGCTCGTTCCTAGGTTACGAGCAGTACTTC.

The CDR3 protein is CASSSTGTPNYGYTF. The CDR3 coding sequence is TGTGCCAGCAGCTCCACCGGGACACCTAACTATGGCTACACCTTC. The V call is TRBV5-8, the J call TRBJ1-2; perhaps TRBD1 as D (6 bases). Germline CDR1 reads SGHTS; CDR2 reads YDEGEE. This CDR3 contains 15 residues. V was shortened by 3 bases and J by 0 bases, with 12 bases between the two germline ends.

This clone occurred once. The chain is built from TRBV28 and TRBJ2-3; 11 nucleotides align to TRBD2. Germline values: CDR1 MDHEN, CDR2 SYDVKM. V lost 4 bases, J lost 3 bases, and 9 bases stayed unmatched. CDR3 size: 17 residues. CDR3 residues: CASSYLAGGPRTDTQYF. CDR3 DNA: TGTGCCAGCAGTTACCTAGCGGGGGGACCGAGGACAGATACGCAGTATTTT.

The rearrangement uses TRBV29-1 and TRBJ2-3; D might be TRBD1 (6 bases). Germline V lookup: CDR1 SQVTM, CDR2 ANQGSEA. V lost 5 bases to trimming and J lost 3 bases, with 15 bases between them. There are 14 residues in the CDR3. CDR3 in DNA: TGCAGCGTTTCCACAGGGTCTGCTACAGATACGCAGTATTTT. Translating it yields CSVSTGSATDTQYF.

This clone came up a few times. This chain uses TRBV5-4 with TRBJ2-5; TRBD1 matches 8 bases. Germline CDR1 reads SGHNT; CDR2 reads YYREEE (reference sequence). The length of the CDR3 is 14 residues. Trimming cost V 3 bases and J 5 bases; bases outside gene matches: 6. Written as DNA, the CDR3 is TGTGCCAGCAGCTCCTGGACAGGGAAGGAGACCCAGTACTTC. Protein sequence: CASSSWTGKETQYF. Looking up the rest from reference TRBV5-4 and TRBJ2-5 gives the full variable domain: ETGVTQSPTHLIKTRGQQVTLRCSSQSGHNTVSWYQQALGQGPQFIFQYYREEENGRGNFPPRFSGLQFPNYSSELNVNALELDDSALYLCASSSWTGKETQYFGPGTRLLVL.

V gene TRBV5-1 combines with J gene TRBJ2-3; 7 bases align to TRBD2. The trim removed 4 bases at V and 3 bases at J, leaving 8 bases unmatched. Germline loops: CDR1 SGHRS, CDR2 YFSETQ. This CDR3 spans 15 amino acids. The CDR3 region is CASSQGGWGTDTQYF. The CDR3 DNA follows: TGCGCCAGCAGCCAGGGAGGGTGGGGAACAGATACGCAGTATTTT.

The V and J genes are TRBV29-1 and TRBJ1-1, with 7 bases fitting TRBD1. Trimming took 6 bases from V and 4 from J; bases not matched to a gene: 5. Germline assignment: CDR1 SQVTM and CDR2 ANQGSEA. The CDR3 length is 12 residues. The CDR3 loop reads CSVGDRATEAFF. The CDR3 region has the DNA TGCAGCGTCGGAGACAGGGCCACTGAAGCTTTCTTT.

The rearrangement links TRBV19 to TRBJ2-5; D perhaps matches TRBD1 (5 bases). The V and J ends lost 2 bases and 4 bases respectively, with 14 bases between them. CDR1 and CDR2 (germline): LNHDA, SQIVND (reference sequence). This CDR3 contains 15 residues. CDR3 sequence: CASSISRVSGETQYF. CDR3 nucleotide sequence: TGTGCCAGTAGTATAAGCAGGGTCTCGGGAGAGACCCAGTACTTC.

CDR3 amino acids: CASSLTGQYEQYF. The DNA for the CDR3 is TGTGCCAGCAGCTTAACTGGACAGTACGAGCAGTACTTC. This chain uses TRBV7-2 with TRBJ2-7, with D perhaps TRBD1 (6 bases). Trimming pared 2 bases from V and 4 bases from J, leaving 9 bases between. CDR1 and CDR2 from the germline V gene are SGHTA and FQGNSA. CDR3 size: 13 residues.

Comment on this clone: The CDR3 does not close with the conserved phenylalanine or tryptophan, likely indicating a read error. The J gene is TRBJ1-2, the V gene TRBV6-6; D gene unclear. With 2 bases removed from V and 6 bases from J, the gap between germline ends came to 10 bases. The germline V gene encodes CDR1 MNHNY and CDR2 SVGAGI (reference sequence). The CDR3 totals 13 residues. DNA for the CDR3: TGTGCCAGCAGTTACACCTACGGGGATGGCTACACCCTC. It is translated as CASSYTYGDGYTL.

The chain has TRBV7-2 and TRBJ2-1; 10 nucleotides align to TRBD2. V lost 5 bases to trimming and J lost 9 bases; unmatched junction nucleotides: 10. The CDR3 extends over 15 amino acids. Germline CDR1 and CDR2: SGHTA and FQGNSA. Written as DNA, the CDR3 is TGTGCCAGCAGCATAGAGCGGGGGGGCTCTCGTGAGCAGTTCTTC. This codes for CASSIERGGSREQFF.

This clone was seen only once. CDR3 amino acids: CASSVVGRVGDTGELFF. In nucleotides, the CDR3 is TGTGCCAGCAGCGTAGTCGGACGCGTGGGAGACACCGGGGAGCTGTTTTTT. This chain joins TRBV9 and TRBJ2-2; D is possibly TRBD2 (5 bases). V lost 0 bases and J lost 3, with 15 bases in between. The CDR3 contains 17 residues. Looked up from germline, CDR1 is SGDLS and CDR2 is YYNGEE.

The chain couples TRBV19 to TRBJ2-2, with 8 bases identical to TRBD1. The CDR3 is 16 residues long. The germline V gene has CDR1 LNHDA and CDR2 SQIVND (reference sequence). The junction had 8 bases not matched to a gene; V was cut back by 6 bases and J by 2 bases. The CDR3 bases are TGTGCCAGTAGGGCTCCAGGACAGGGAAACACCGGGGAGCTGTTTTTT. Translated: CASRAPGQGNTGELFF.

The V and J genes are TRBV30 and TRBJ1-4; D call uncertain. Between the trimmed V and J ends, which lost 1 base and 2 bases, there was a span of 11 bases. Germline V gene data show CDR1 as GTSNPN and CDR2 as SVGIG (reference sequence). The CDR3 consists of 15 residues. The CDR3 DNA reads as TGTGCCTGGAGTGGAGGGTTAGGGACTAATGAAAAACTGTTTTTT. Its protein product is CAWSGGLGTNEKLFF. Filled out from reference TRBV30 and TRBJ1-4, the complete variable domain reads SQTIHQWPATLVQPVGSPLSLECTVEGTSNPNLYWYRQAAGRGLQLLFYSVGIGQISSEVPQNLSASRPQDRQFILSSKKLLLSDSGFYLCAWSGGLGTNEKLFFGSGTQLSVL.

This chain uses TRBV29-1 with TRBJ1-1, with D possibly being TRBD1 (5 bases). Germline CDR1 is SQVTM and CDR2 is ANQGSEA. This CDR3 is 14 amino acids long. Between the trimmed V and J ends, which lost 6 bases and 7 bases, there was a span of 21 bases. CDR3: CSVTPLTDKIEAFF. The CDR3 nucleotides are TGCAGCGTGACGCCGCTGACAGATAAAATTGAAGCTTTCTTT.

The chain joins TRBV10-3 to TRBJ2-2; 9 bases are a match to TRBD1. CDR1 and CDR2 (germline): ENHRY, SYGVKD. CDR3 length: 15 amino acids. Trimming cost V 2 bases and J 5 bases; bases outside gene matches: 3. CDR3 in amino acids: CAISEGTGLTGELFF. The CDR3 nucleotides are TGTGCCATCAGTGAGGGGACAGGGTTAACCGGGGAGCTGTTTTTT.

This chain uses TRBV10-3 with TRBJ2-5, with 12 bases lining up with TRBD1. The better agreement between TRBJ2-7 and the DNA end casts doubt on the J call. The CDR3 sequence is 15 residues long. Germline lookup yields CDR1 ENHRY and CDR2 SYGVKD. The CDR3 bases are TGTGCCATCAGCGGGGGACAGGGGGCTTACGACGAGCAGTACTTC. This translates into CAISGGQGAYDEQYF.